The rows below give T cell receptor beta chains drawn from one sample of a study of cytomegalovirus exposure and HLA in healthy donors. Some clones are missing from TCRdb's copy, which holds only in-frame ones; the method was immunoSEQ multiplex PCR. The data hold some 170,000 clones, with 75% to 90% observed a single time. Sequences were obtained from PBMCs. Source of these receptors: a woman under 30 in good health and CMV-seronegative. Both conserved end residues are part of each CDR3. Fields, in order: clone size, J gene, D gene, V gene, CDR3 protein, CDR3 DNA. A D gene is named only where the DNA matches it firmly. Size tells how often a clone was seen (once, few, many) or the class of an expanded clone, and some rows leave it out.

abundance: once
j_gene: TRBJ1-1
d_gene: TRBD1
v_gene: TRBV6-5
CDR3aa: CASSYSRGPGGRAFF
CDR3nt: TGTGCCAGCAGTTACTCTCGAGGGCCAGGGGGTAGGGCTTTCTTT

abundance: once
j_gene: TRBJ2-2
d_gene: TRBD2
v_gene: TRBV6-1
CDR3aa: CASSPTSGRTGELFF
CDR3nt: TGTGCCAGCAGTCCTACTAGCGGGAGAACCGGGGAGCTGTTTTTT

abundance: -
j_gene: TRBJ2-3
d_gene: -
v_gene: TRBV27
CDR3aa: CASSFAGAYTDTQYF
CDR3nt: TGTGCCAGCAGTTTCGCGGGGGCTTACACAGATACGCAGTATTTT

abundance: once
j_gene: TRBJ1-4
d_gene: TRBD1
v_gene: TRBV19
CDR3aa: CASSIARGLVNEKLFF
CDR3nt: TGTGCCAGTAGTATTGCCAGGGGGCTGGTTAATGAAAAACTGTTTTTT

abundance: -
j_gene: TRBJ1-1
d_gene: TRBD1
v_gene: TRBV19
CDR3aa: CASNEGQGMNTEAFF
CDR3nt: TGTGCCAGTAACGAGGGACAGGGAATGAACACTGAAGCTTTCTTT

abundance: few
j_gene: TRBJ1-5
d_gene: -
v_gene: TRBV2
CDR3aa: CASSELGQPNQPQHF
CDR3nt: TGTGCCAGCAGTGAATTAGGACAGCCCAATCAGCCCCAGCATTTT

abundance: -
j_gene: TRBJ2-7
d_gene: -
v_gene: TRBV28
CDR3aa: CASGGLKGHYEQYF
CDR3nt: TGTGCCAGCGGGGGCCTCAAGGGCCACTACGAGCAGTACTTC

abundance: -
j_gene: TRBJ2-7
d_gene: -
v_gene: TRBV19
CDR3aa: CASSSPGSRSSYEQYF
CDR3nt: TGTGCCAGTAGTAGCCCGGGGAGCAGGAGCTCCTACGAGCAGTACTTC

abundance: once
j_gene: TRBJ1-1
d_gene: TRBD1
v_gene: TRBV2
CDR3aa: CASVGQGVTNTEAFF
CDR3nt: TGTGCCAGCGTGGGACAGGGGGTTACGAACACTGAAGCTTTCTTT

abundance: -
j_gene: TRBJ2-1
d_gene: TRBD2
v_gene: TRBV11-3
CDR3aa: CASSLGLAGGFIDEQFF
CDR3nt: TGTGCCAGCAGCTTAGGGCTAGCGGGAGGGTTCATCGATGAGCAGTTCTTC

abundance: -
j_gene: TRBJ2-5
d_gene: -
v_gene: TRBV11-3
CDR3aa: CASSFGLQETQYF
CDR3nt: TGTGCCAGCAGCTTTGGACTCCAAGAGACCCAGTACTTC

abundance: -
j_gene: TRBJ2-5
d_gene: -
v_gene: TRBV7-3
CDR3aa: CASSFGALKTQYF
CDR3nt: TGTGCCAGCAGCTTTGGGGCGCTAAAGACCCAGTACTTC

abundance: few
j_gene: TRBJ2-1
d_gene: -
v_gene: TRBV7-8
CDR3aa: CASSVRDTRDNEQFF
CDR3nt: TGTGCCAGCAGCGTACGGGATACTAGGGACAATGAGCAGTTCTTC

abundance: -
j_gene: TRBJ2-5
d_gene: -
v_gene: TRBV7-2
CDR3aa: CASRNTPTGEQYF
CDR3nt: TGTGCCAGCAGAAATACACCCACGGGAGAGCAGTACTTC

abundance: once
j_gene: TRBJ2-7
d_gene: -
v_gene: TRBV5-1
CDR3aa: CASSPTGSSYEQYF
CDR3nt: TGCGCCAGCAGCCCAACAGGAAGCTCTTACGAGCAGTACTTC

abundance: -
j_gene: TRBJ1-5
d_gene: TRBD1
v_gene: TRBV7-9
CDR3aa: CASSFGQGNQPQHF
CDR3nt: TGTGCCAGCAGCTTCGGACAGGGGAATCAGCCCCAGCATTTT

abundance: -
j_gene: TRBJ1-5
d_gene: -
v_gene: TRBV5-8
CDR3aa: CASSLGASYGGNQPQHF
CDR3nt: TGTGCCAGCAGCTTGGGGGCCTCTTACGGAGGTAATCAGCCCCAGCATTTT

abundance: -
j_gene: TRBJ1-1
d_gene: -
v_gene: TRBV15
CDR3aa: CATSRGLGEANTEAFF
CDR3nt: TGTGCCACCTCCCGGGGATTGGGGGAGGCGAACACTGAAGCTTTCTTT

abundance: -
j_gene: TRBJ2-1
d_gene: TRBD2
v_gene: TRBV5-1
CDR3aa: CASSLVASGGYNEQFF
CDR3nt: TGCGCCAGCAGCTTGGTGGCTAGCGGAGGCTACAATGAGCAGTTCTTC